Sequencing of this TCR beta chain was carried out in a study of T cells after yellow fever vaccination. TCRdb fed the 5' RACE reads into MiXCR, producing one record per CDR3 protein. The table records some 550,000 distinct CDR3 sequences, about 19% of them present only once. The V gene's germline CDR1 is MNHNS and CDR2 SASEGT. Trimming took 6 bases from V and 6 from J, leaving 12 bases between them. This CDR3 contains 13 residues. Study findings and constraints: Researchers report a weaker secondary response that nonetheless peaked faster, day 5 versus 15. Overall, a small share of clonotypes was seen in both CD4 and CD8 compartments.

A few counts support this clonotype. The antigen remains unidentified. The starting material was PBMCs, obtained 15 days after the yellow fever booster vaccination. The rearrangement uses TRBV6-1 and TRBJ1-5; D is perhaps TRBD1 (6 bases). This sequence was found in a man aged 25-45 years who received the YFV17D yellow fever vaccine. DNA for the CDR3: TGTGCCAGCAGCCAACAGGGACGTCAGCCCCAGCATTTT. Protein product: CASSQQGRQPQHF.